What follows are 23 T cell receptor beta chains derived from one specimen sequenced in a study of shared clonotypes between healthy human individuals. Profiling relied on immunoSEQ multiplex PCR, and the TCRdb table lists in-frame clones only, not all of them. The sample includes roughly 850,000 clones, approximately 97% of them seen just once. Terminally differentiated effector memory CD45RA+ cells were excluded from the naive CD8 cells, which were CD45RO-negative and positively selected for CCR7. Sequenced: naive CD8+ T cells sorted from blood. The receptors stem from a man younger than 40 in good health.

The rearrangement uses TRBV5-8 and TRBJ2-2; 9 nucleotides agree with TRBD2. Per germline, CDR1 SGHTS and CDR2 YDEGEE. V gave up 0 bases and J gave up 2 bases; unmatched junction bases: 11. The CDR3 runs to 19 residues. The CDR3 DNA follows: TGTGCCAGCAGCTTGGTTGGACTAGCGCCAACCTTAAACACCGGGGAGCTGTTTTTT. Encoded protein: CASSLVGLAPTLNTGELFF.

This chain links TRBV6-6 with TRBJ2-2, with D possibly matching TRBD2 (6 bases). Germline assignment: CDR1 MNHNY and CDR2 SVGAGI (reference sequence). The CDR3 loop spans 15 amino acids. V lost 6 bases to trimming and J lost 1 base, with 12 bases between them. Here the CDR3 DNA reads TGTGCCAGCAGCCGACTAGGGAGGAACACCGGGGAGCTGTTTTTT. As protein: CASSRLGRNTGELFF.

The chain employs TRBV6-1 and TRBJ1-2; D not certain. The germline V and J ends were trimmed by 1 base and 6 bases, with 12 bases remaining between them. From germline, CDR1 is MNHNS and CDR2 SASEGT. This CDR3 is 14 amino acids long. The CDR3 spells CASSEGLLRDGYTF. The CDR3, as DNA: TGTGCCAGCAGTGAAGGCCTTCTGAGGGATGGCTACACCTTC.

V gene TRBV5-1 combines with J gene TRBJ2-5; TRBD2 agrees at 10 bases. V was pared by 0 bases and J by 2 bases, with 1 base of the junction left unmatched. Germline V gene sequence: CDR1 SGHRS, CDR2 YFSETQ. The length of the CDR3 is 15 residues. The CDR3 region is CASSLELAGQETQYF. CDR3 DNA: TGCGCCAGCAGCTTGGAACTAGCGGGACAAGAGACCCAGTACTTC.

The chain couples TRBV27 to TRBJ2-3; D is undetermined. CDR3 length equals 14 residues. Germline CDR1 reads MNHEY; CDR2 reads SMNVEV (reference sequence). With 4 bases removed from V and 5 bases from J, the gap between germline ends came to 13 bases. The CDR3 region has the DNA TGTGCCAGCAGTTGGTTGTCCCGGGTAGATACGCAGTATTTT. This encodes CASSWLSRVDTQYF.

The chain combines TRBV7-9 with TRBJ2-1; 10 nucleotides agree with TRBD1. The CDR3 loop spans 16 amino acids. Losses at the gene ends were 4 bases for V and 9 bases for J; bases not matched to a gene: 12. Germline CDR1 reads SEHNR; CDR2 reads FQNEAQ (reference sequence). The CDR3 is CASSSQEGQGFTEQFF. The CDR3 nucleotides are TGTGCCAGCAGCTCACAAGAGGGACAGGGGTTTACTGAGCAGTTCTTC.

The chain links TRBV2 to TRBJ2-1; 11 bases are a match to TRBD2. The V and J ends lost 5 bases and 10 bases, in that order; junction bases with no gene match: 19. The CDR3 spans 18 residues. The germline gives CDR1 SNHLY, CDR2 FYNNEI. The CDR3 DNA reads TGTGCCAGCAGTCTCTCGCGGATAGGGACTAGCGGTCCAGGGGAGCAGTTCTTC. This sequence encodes CASSLSRIGTSGPGEQFF.

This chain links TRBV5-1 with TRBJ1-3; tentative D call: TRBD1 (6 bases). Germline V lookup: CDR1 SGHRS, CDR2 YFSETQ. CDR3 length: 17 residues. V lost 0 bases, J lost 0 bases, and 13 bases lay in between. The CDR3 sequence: CASSLALGQNSGNTIYF. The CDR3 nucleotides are TGCGCCAGCAGCTTGGCCTTGGGACAAAACTCTGGAAACACCATATATTTT.

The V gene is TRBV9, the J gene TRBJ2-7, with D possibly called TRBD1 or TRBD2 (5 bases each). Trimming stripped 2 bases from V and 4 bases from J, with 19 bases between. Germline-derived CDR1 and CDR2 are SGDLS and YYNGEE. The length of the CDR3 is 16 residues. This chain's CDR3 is CASSVFSGTPEYEQYF. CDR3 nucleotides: TGTGCCAGCAGCGTCTTTTCCGGGACCCCAGAATACGAGCAGTACTTC.

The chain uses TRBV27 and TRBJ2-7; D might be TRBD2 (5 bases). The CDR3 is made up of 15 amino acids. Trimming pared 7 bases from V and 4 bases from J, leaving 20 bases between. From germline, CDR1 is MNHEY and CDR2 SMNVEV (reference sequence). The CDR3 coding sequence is TGTGCCAGCAAGGAAGTGGGCTCGGAGGATTACGAGCAGTACTTC. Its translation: CASKEVGSEDYEQYF.

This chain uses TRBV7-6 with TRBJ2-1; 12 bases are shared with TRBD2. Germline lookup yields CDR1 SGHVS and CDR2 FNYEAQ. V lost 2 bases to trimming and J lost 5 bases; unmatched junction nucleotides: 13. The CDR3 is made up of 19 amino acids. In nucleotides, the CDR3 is TGTGCCAGCAGCTTAAAACAGACTAGCGGGGGCATTGCGGACAATGAGCAGTTCTTC. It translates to CASSLKQTSGGIADNEQFF.

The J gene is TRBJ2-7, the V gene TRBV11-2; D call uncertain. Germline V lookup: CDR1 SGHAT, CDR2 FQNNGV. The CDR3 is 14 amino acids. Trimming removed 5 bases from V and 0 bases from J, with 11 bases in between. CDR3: CASSGRLLSYEQYF. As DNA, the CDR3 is TGTGCCAGCAGCGGAAGACTCCTCTCCTACGAGCAGTACTTC.

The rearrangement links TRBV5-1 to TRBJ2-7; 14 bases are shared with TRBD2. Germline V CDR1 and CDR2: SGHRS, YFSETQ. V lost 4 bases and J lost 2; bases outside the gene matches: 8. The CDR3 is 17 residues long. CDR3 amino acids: CASSPGLAGEVPYEQYF. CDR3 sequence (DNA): TGCGCCAGCAGCCCGGGACTAGCGGGAGAGGTACCCTACGAGCAGTACTTC. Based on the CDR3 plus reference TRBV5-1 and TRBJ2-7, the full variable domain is KAGVTQTPRYLIKTRGQQVTLSCSPISGHRSVSWYQQTPGQGLQFLFEYFSETQRNKGNFPGRFSGRQFSNSRSEMNVSTLELGDSALYLCASSPGLAGEVPYEQYFGPGTRLTVT.

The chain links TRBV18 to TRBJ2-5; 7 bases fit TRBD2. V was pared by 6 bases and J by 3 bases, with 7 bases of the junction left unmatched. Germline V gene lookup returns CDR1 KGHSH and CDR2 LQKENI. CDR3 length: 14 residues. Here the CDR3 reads CASSLRRGEETQYF. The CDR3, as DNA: TGTGCCAGCTCGCTCCGTCGGGGGGAAGAGACCCAGTACTTC.

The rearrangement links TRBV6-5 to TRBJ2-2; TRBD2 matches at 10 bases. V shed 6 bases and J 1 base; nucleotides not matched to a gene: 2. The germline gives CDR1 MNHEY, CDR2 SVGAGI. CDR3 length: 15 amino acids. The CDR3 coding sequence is TGTGCCAGCAGCCGGACTAGCGGGAACACCGGGGAGCTGTTTTTT. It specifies CASSRTSGNTGELFF.

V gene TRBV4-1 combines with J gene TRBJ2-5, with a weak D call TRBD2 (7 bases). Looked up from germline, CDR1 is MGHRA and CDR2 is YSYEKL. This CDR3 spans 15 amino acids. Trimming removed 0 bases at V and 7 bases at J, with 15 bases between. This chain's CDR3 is CASSQEGGLLATQYF. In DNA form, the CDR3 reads TGCGCCAGCAGCCAAGAGGGGGGGCTGCTGGCGACCCAGTACTTC.

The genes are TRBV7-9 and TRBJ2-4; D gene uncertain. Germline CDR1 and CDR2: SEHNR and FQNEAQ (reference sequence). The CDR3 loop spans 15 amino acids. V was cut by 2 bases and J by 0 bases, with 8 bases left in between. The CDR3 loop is CASSLYPRAKNIQYF. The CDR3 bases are TGTGCCAGCAGCTTATATCCGAGAGCCAAAAACATTCAGTACTTC.

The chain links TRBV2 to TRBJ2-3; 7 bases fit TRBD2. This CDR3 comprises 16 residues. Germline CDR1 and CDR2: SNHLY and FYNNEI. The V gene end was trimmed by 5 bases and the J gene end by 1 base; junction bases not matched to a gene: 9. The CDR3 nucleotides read TGTGCCAGCAGTTTAAGGACTAGTCGTCGCACAGATACGCAGTATTTT. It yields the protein CASSLRTSRRTDTQYF. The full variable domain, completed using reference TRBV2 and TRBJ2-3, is EPEVTQTPSHQVTQMGQEVILRCVPISNHLYFYWYRQILGQKVEFLVSFYNNEISEKSEIFDDQFSVERPDGSNFTLKIRSTKLEDSAMYFCASSLRTSRRTDTQYFGPGTRLTVL.

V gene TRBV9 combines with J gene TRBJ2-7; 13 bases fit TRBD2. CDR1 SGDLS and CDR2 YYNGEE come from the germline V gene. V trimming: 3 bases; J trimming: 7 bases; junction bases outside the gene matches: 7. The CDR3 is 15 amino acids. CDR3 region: CASSGRTSGSEEQYF. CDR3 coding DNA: TGTGCCAGCAGCGGACGGACTAGCGGGAGTGAAGAGCAGTACTTC. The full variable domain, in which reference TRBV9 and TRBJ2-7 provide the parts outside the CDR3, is DSGVTQTPKHLITATGQRVTLRCSPRSGDLSVYWYQQSLDQGLQFLIQYYNGEERAKGNILERFSAQQFPDLHSELNLSSLELGDSALYFCASSGRTSGSEEQYFGPGTRLTVT.

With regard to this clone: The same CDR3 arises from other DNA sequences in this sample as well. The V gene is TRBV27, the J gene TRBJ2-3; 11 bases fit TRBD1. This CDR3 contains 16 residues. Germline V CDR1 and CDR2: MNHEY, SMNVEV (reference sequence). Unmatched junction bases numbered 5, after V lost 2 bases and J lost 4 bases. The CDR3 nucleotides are TGTGCCAGCAGTTTACTTGGGACAGGGGGTTCAGATACGCAGTATTTT. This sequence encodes CASSLLGTGGSDTQYF.

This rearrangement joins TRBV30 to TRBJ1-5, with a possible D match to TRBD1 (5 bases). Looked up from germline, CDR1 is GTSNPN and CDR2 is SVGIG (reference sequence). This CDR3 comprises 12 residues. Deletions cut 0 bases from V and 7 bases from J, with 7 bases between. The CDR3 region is CAWSVGGQPQHF. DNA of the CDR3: TGTGCCTGGAGTGTTGGGGGGCAGCCCCAGCATTTT.

The CDR3 is CASSLASVSYSSGKTGEQFF. CDR3 DNA sequence: TGCGCCAGCAGCTTGGCCAGTGTTTCCTACTCATCCGGGAAGACGGGTGAGCAGTTCTTC. The V and J genes are TRBV5-1 and TRBJ2-1, with a possible D match to TRBD2 (5 bases). This CDR3 has 20 amino acids. V dropped 0 bases and J dropped 9 bases, with 31 bases sitting between them. In germline, CDR1 is SGHRS, CDR2 YFSETQ.

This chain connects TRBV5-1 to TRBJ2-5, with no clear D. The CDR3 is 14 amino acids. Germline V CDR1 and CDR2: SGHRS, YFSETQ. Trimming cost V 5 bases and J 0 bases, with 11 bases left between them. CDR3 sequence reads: CASREGPYQETQYF. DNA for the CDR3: TGCGCCAGCAGGGAAGGCCCGTACCAAGAGACCCAGTACTTC.